This T cell receptor beta chain was profiled in a study of T cell repertoires in cytomegalovirus infection. In the study overall: CMV infection together with matching HLA type was indicated by public TCR beta signatures. Study results and caveats: Dominant in the ex vivo response were TCR beta clonotypes restricted by HLA-C and specific for CMV. Cumulative public TCR beta family frequency identified carriers of CMV plus the relevant HLA.

V was pared by 9 bases and J by 5 bases, with 10 bases between. Germline CDR1 is MNHEY and CDR2 is SMNVEV (reference sequence). There are 11 residues in the CDR3. One entry per CDR3 protein, called by TCRdb with MiXCR from the reads. This table has approximately 500,000 distinct CDR3 sequences, 15% to 20% appearing once. Comments on this clonotype: Antigen unknown.

Sequencing used CD8+ T cells from PBMCs. This chain uses TRBV27 with TRBJ1-1; D ambiguous. This receptor was taken from a human donor in good health (CMV status not recorded). Some clones in this sample may be carry-over from other donors' samples. The CDR3 here is CASYRRTEAFF. In DNA, the CDR3 is TGTGCCAGTTACCGGAGGACTGAAGCTTTCTTT.